Following are 15 T cell receptor beta chains from one sample sequenced in a study of T cells in Graves' hyperthyroidism and ophthalmopathy. Amplification of TCR beta CDR3 regions was performed using RNA transcripts as template. TCR CDR3 underwent first-round RT-PCR with the HTBI primer set. TCRdb re-derived calls from the multiplex PCR reads in MiXCR, one entry per CDR3 protein. Here the sample spans nearly 750,000 distinct CDR3 sequences, roughly a third being singletons. Specimen: blood. The source is a woman in her forties with Graves' hyperthyroidism.

A word on this clonotype: A much larger clone sits a single nucleotide away, making a read error possible. The chain employs TRBV7-2 and TRBJ2-5; tentatively, D is TRBD2 (5 bases). The germline V and J ends were trimmed by 5 bases and 1 base, with 14 bases remaining between them. The germline V gene encodes CDR1 SGHTA and CDR2 FQGNSA. The CDR3 length is 15 residues. CDR3 sequence: CASSTRADLQETQYF. The CDR3 nucleotides are TGTGCCAGCAGCACTAGGGCAGACCTCCAAGAGACCCAGTACTTC.

To note about this clonotype: An end of the junction does not agree with germline; a read error may underlie this. The rearrangement joins TRBV5-1 to TRBJ1-5; D not resolved. The germline CDR1 and CDR2 sequences are SGHRS and YFSETQ. There are 17 residues in the CDR3. The CDR3 sequence is CASSPITRTDSNQPQHF. CDR3 bases: TGTGCCAGCAGTCCTATTACCAGGACGGATAGCAATCAGCCCCAGCATTTT.

This clonotype was counted a single time. V usage is TRBV24-1 and J usage is TRBJ2-3; no reliable D call. The V end was cut by 2 bases, the J end by 2 bases, with 7 bases between. The CDR3 spans 14 residues. Germline V gene data show CDR1 as KGHDR and CDR2 as SFDVKD. The CDR3 DNA is TGTGCCACCAGTGATTGGGGAAACACAGATACGCAGTATTTT. Translation gives CATSDWGNTDTQYF.

The rearrangement uses TRBV5-4 and TRBJ2-5; D is possibly TRBD1 (6 bases). The V gene's germline CDR1 is SGHNT and CDR2 YYREEE (reference sequence). CDR3 length: 15 residues. The V gene lost 5 bases and the J gene lost 2 bases, with 16 bases spanning the gap. In nucleotides, the CDR3 is TGTGCCAGCAGTTTGCAGGGGTCCCCTCAAGAGACCCAGTACTTC. This codes for CASSLQGSPQETQYF.

This clonotype has a handful of counts. The gene calls are TRBV9 and TRBJ2-7; 7 bases are a match to TRBD1. Per germline, CDR1 SGDLS and CDR2 YYNGEE. CDR3 length: 14 amino acids. J gave up 2 bases and V 5 bases, and 7 bases lay outside the gene matches. DNA of the CDR3: TGTGCCAGCAGATTACAGGGGTCCCCCTACGAGCAGTACTTC. This codes for CASRLQGSPYEQYF.

The chain combines TRBV12-3 or TRBV12-4 with TRBJ1-2; the D gene is possibly TRBD1 (5 bases). V lost 2 bases and J 12 bases, leaving 10 bases between the germline ends. There are 11 residues in the CDR3. The CDR3 coding sequence is TGTGCCAGCAGTTTAAGCGGGGGTAACACCTTC. This encodes CASSLSGGNTF.

This clonotype has a handful of counts. This sequence joins TRBV6-6 and TRBJ1-2; no clear D. Trimming left V 8 bases short and J 6 bases short, with 4 bases between. Germline V lookup: CDR1 MNHNY, CDR2 SVGAGI (reference sequence). The CDR3 extends over 9 amino acids. The CDR3 spells CASGDGYTF. The DNA for the CDR3 is TGTGCCAGCGGGGATGGCTACACCTTC.

To note about this clonotype: A clone one base away is much larger, so this may be a read error. The chain employs TRBV20-1 and TRBJ2-5, with a weak D call TRBD2 (6 bases). Germline V CDR1 and CDR2: DFQATT, SNEGSKA (reference sequence). V gave up 4 bases and J gave up 5 bases, with 17 bases separating them. The CDR3 is 14 residues long. CDR3 sequence: CSANSWGEGETQYF. In DNA form, the CDR3 reads TGCAGTGCTAATTCGTGGGGGGAAGGGGAGACCCAGTACTTC.

This clonotype was counted between two and nine times. The DNA for the CDR3 is TGTGCCAGCTCACCATTGCTGGAATCGTCTTCCTATGGCTACACCTTC. Protein product: CASSPLLESSSYGYTF. V and J are TRBV10-3 and TRBJ1-2; D is uncertain. V gave up 10 bases and J gave up 4 bases, with 25 bases separating them. The CDR3 is 16 residues long. Germline values: CDR1 ENHRY, CDR2 SYGVKD.

This clonotype was seen only a few times. The chain has TRBV6-6 and TRBJ2-7; no clear D gene. CDR1 MNHNY and CDR2 SVGAGI come from the germline V gene (reference sequence). The CDR3 totals 15 residues. Trimming pared 6 bases from V and 5 bases from J, leaving 20 bases between. CDR3 protein: CASSSGGGQVHEQYF. CDR3 DNA: TGTGCCAGCAGCTCTGGTGGCGGCCAAGTCCACGAGCAGTACTTC.

This chain connects TRBV20-1 to TRBJ1-5, with D possibly being TRBD1 (6 bases). Per germline, CDR1 DFQATT and CDR2 SNEGSKA (reference sequence). This CDR3 is 17 amino acids long. Deletions cut 0 bases from V and 0 bases from J, with 15 bases between. The DNA for the CDR3 is TGCAGTGCTAGAGATCTGCGGGACAATAATAGCAATCAGCCCCAGCATTTT. Translated: CSARDLRDNNSNQPQHF.

This clonotype is a singleton in its sample. The chain recombines TRBV7-9 with TRBJ1-6, with 7 bases matching TRBD1. V trimming: 5 bases; J trimming: 9 bases; junction bases outside the gene matches: 13. The CDR3 totals 16 residues. In germline, CDR1 is SEHNR, CDR2 FQNEAQ (reference sequence). The chain's CDR3 is CASSDPRTGNSSPLHF. The CDR3 region has the DNA TGTGCCAGCAGCGATCCTAGGACAGGAAATAGTTCACCCCTCCACTTT.

In this sample, this clonotype turned up a few times. V gene TRBV7-8 combines with J gene TRBJ1-5; D not resolved. Germline CDR1 and CDR2: SGHVS and FQNEAQ. CDR3 length equals 15 residues. V lost 5 bases and J lost 7, with 18 bases in between. CDR3 loop: CASSPPGYGRQPQHF. As DNA, the CDR3 is TGTGCCAGCAGCCCACCTGGGTATGGTCGGCAGCCCCAGCATTTT.

This sequence joins TRBV12-3 or TRBV12-4 and TRBJ1-5; 7 bases fit TRBD1. V shed 5 bases, J shed 10 bases, and the junction held 11 bases outside the gene matches. The length of the CDR3 is 14 residues. The CDR3 region has the DNA TGTGCCAGCAGTGCGACAGGGATCCAAGGCCCCCAGCATTTT. It is translated as CASSATGIQGPQHF.

This clonotype was recorded a few times. The J gene is TRBJ2-7, the V gene TRBV6-5, with a possible D match to TRBD2 (6 bases). CDR1 and CDR2 from the germline V gene are MNHEY and SVGAGI. Trimming removed 5 bases at V and 3 bases at J, with 14 bases between. The CDR3 covers 14 residues. The CDR3 loop is CASSEEGRIYEQYF. The CDR3 region has the DNA TGTGCCAGCAGTGAGGAGGGGCGGATCTACGAGCAGTACTTC.